These 13 T cell receptor beta chains originate from one sample sequenced in a study of Tregs in tolerant kidney transplant recipients. The nonmyeloablative bone marrow transplants came from related graft donors, with transient mixed chimerism. Generated by immunoSEQ multiplex PCR, the TCRdb table keeps only in-frame clones and is missing some. The sample data list approximately 6,000 clones. Sequencing used CD8+ T cells from blood (PBMCs), obtained 12 months after the transplant. The receptors here all came from a human patient who received a combined kidney and bone marrow transplant. These T cells may partly come from the graft donor.

Note on this clone: The read is 3 residues too short to cover the CDR3 end, so that end is filled in from the germline J gene. The genes are TRBV2 and TRBJ1-6, with 7 bases that match TRBD1. Trimming cost V 6 bases and J 10 bases; bases outside gene matches: 9. The CDR3 is 14 amino acids. Germline V gives CDR1 SNHLY, CDR2 FYNNEI. CDR3 DNA (partial): TGTGCCAGCAGCAAAACAGGGGTAGGGTCACCC. It yields the protein CASSKTGVGSP. The complete CDR3 reads CASSKTGVGSPLHF.

Turning to this clone: The read gets to within 3 residues of the CDR3 end, and the germline J gene fills in the rest. The genes are TRBV6-2 or TRBV6-3 and TRBJ2-7, with TRBD1 matching over 7 bases. The CDR3 is 15 amino acids. The ends lost 1 base at V and 5 bases at J; junction bases unmatched: 8. Germline assignment: CDR1 MNHEY and CDR2 SVGEGT. CDR3 DNA, as far as it was read: TGTGCCAGCAGTTACTTAGGACAGGTAGTAGACGAG. Encoded protein: CASSYLGQVVDE. The whole CDR3 protein is CASSYLGQVVDEQYF.

As concerns this clone: The read ends 3 residues before the CDR3 terminus; that terminus is restored from the germline J gene. V and J are TRBV20-1 and TRBJ2-3; 12 bases are shared with TRBD2. This CDR3 region has 16 residues. CDR1 and CDR2 from the germline V gene are DFQATT and SNEGSKA (reference sequence). CDR3 sequence: CSARVLAGGGGRTQYF. The DNA read from the CDR3 is TGCAGTGCTAGGGTACTAGCGGGAGGTGGAGGGAGAACG.

With respect to this clone: One end of the junction varies from germline; a read error may be responsible. From the germline J gene comes the end of the CDR3, since the read stops 3 residues before it. This rearrangement joins TRBV4-2 to TRBJ2-1, with TRBD1 identical over 8 bases. Per the germline V gene, CDR1 is LGHNA and CDR2 is YNFKEQ. This CDR3 is 14 amino acids long. The CDR3 loop is CASSHTGGRGEQFF. The sequenced part of the CDR3 DNA is TGCGCCAGCAGCCACACAGGGGGGCGGGGTGAG.

Concerning this clone itself: The read finishes 3 residues shy of the CDR3 end, and the germline J gene is used to complete it. The chain couples TRBV7-9 to TRBJ1-5; 8 bases line up with TRBD1. V dropped 6 bases and J dropped 2; count of bases not matched to a gene: 6. This CDR3 has 15 amino acids. In germline, CDR1 is SEHNR, CDR2 FQNEAQ (reference sequence). CDR3 bases read: TGTGCCAGCAGTTCAGGACAGGGACGCAATCAGCCC. It codes for CASSSGQGRNQP. The full CDR3 protein is CASSSGQGRNQPQHF. Together with reference TRBV7-9 and TRBJ1-5, the CDR3 gives the full variable domain: DTGVSQNPRHKITKRGQNVTFRCDPISEHNRLYWYRQTLGQGPEFLTYFQNEAQLEKSRLLSDRFSAERPKGSFSTLEIQRTEQGDSAMYLCASSSGQGRNQPQHFGDGTRLSIL.

The part of the CDR3 DNA that was read is TGCAGCGTTGAGGAGTTGGGGACAGGATCCTACGAG. It translates to CSVEELGTGSYE. The full CDR3 protein reads CSVEELGTGSYEQYF. The chain joins TRBV29-1 to TRBJ2-7; TRBD1 aligns across 8 bases. The read ends 3 residues before the CDR3 terminus; that terminus is restored from the germline J gene. J was trimmed by 1 base and V by 3 bases; bases with no gene match: 8. The length of the CDR3 is 15 residues. Germline V lookup: CDR1 SQVTM, CDR2 ANQGSEA.

A word on this clone: The CDR3 end lies 3 residues beyond the end of the read and is filled in from the germline J gene. This rearrangement joins TRBV4-2 to TRBJ1-5, with TRBD1 as a possible D gene (6 bases). The length of the CDR3 is 15 residues. Germline CDR1 and CDR2: LGHNA and YNFKEQ. The V end lost 2 bases, the J end lost 3 bases, and 11 bases lay between the germline ends. The CDR3 DNA, read in part, is TGTGCCAGCAGCCAATATACAGGGAACAATCAGCCC. Its translation: CASSQYTGNNQP. The full CDR3 sequence reads CASSQYTGNNQPQHF.

As for this clone: From the germline J gene comes the end of the CDR3, since the read stops 3 residues before it. This chain uses TRBV7-8 with TRBJ2-1, with D possibly TRBD1 on 5 matching bases. Germline V lookup: CDR1 SGHVS, CDR2 FQNEAQ. V lost 0 bases to trimming and J lost 2 bases, with 11 bases between them. This CDR3 has 16 residues. CDR3 DNA (partial): TGTGCCAGCAGCTTAGCCCCCAGGGCCACCTACAATGAG. Its translation is CASSLAPRATYNE. The CDR3 in full is CASSLAPRATYNEQFF.

For this clone: The sequenced fragment ends 3 residues before the CDR3 boundary, so the rest is inferred from the germline J gene. The gene calls are TRBV29-1 and TRBJ2-1; 8 nucleotides agree with TRBD1. Unmatched junction bases numbered 6, after V lost 4 bases and J lost 4 bases. This CDR3 is 14 amino acids long. CDR1 SQVTM and CDR2 ANQGSEA come from the germline V gene. The CDR3 region is CSVVQQGVYNEQFF. The sequenced part of the CDR3 DNA is TGCAGCGTTGTGCAACAGGGGGTATACAATGAG.

Of note for this clone: From the germline J gene comes the end of the CDR3, since the read stops 3 residues before it. This chain uses TRBV6-2 or TRBV6-3 with TRBJ2-7; a weak D match, TRBD1 (7 bases). Per germline, CDR1 MNHEY and CDR2 SVGEGT. Trimming shortened V by 0 bases and J by 1 base, and 13 bases separated the two germline ends. The CDR3 consists of 16 residues. The CDR3 bases that were read are TGTGCCAGCAGTTACTCGCGGGACAGAAATTCCTACGAG. Its translation: CASSYSRDRNSYE. The whole CDR3 sequence reads CASSYSRDRNSYEQYF.

A word on this clone: The CDR3 extends 3 residues past the end of the read, so its final part is completed from the germline J gene. The chain recombines TRBV19 with TRBJ1-1; D gene ambiguous. There are 15 residues in the CDR3. Trimming removed 2 bases at V and 7 bases at J, with 17 bases between. CDR1 and CDR2 from the germline V gene are LNHDA and SQIVND (reference sequence). The CDR3 spells CASSIRLARSLEAFF. The DNA read from the CDR3 is TGTGCCAGTAGTATAAGGCTGGCCCGCTCTCTTGAA. The full variable domain, its missing parts supplied by reference TRBV19 and TRBJ1-1, is DGGITQSPKYLFRKEGQNVTLSCEQNLNHDAMYWYRQDPGQGLRLIYYSQIVNDFQKGDIAEGYSVSREKKESFPLTVTSAQKNPTAFYLCASSIRLARSLEAFFGQGTRLTVV.

The CDR3 protein is CSARDQGLGYEQYF. The part of the CDR3 DNA that was read is TGCAGTGCTAGAGATCAGGGCTTGGGATACGAG. V usage is TRBV20-1 and J usage is TRBJ2-7; perhaps TRBD1 as D (5 bases). The read ends 3 residues shy of where the CDR3 ends; the end is completed using the germline J gene. Per germline, CDR1 DFQATT and CDR2 SNEGSKA (reference sequence). Trimming took off 0 bases at V and 4 bases at J, with 13 bases between the two ends. CDR3 size: 14 residues.

About this clone: The CDR3 goes on 3 residues after the read ends, and that part is filled in from the germline J gene. The J gene is TRBJ2-5, the V gene TRBV2; D gene ambiguous. The CDR3 has 12 residues. The ends were cut back, 7 bases at V and 0 bases at J, with 6 bases in the middle. Germline assignment: CDR1 SNHLY and CDR2 FYNNEI. This CDR3 reads CASTRDQETQYF. Partial CDR3 DNA: TGTGCCAGCACAAGGGACCAAGAGACC.